This TCR beta chain was sequenced in a study of OX40 agonist ivuxolimab in advanced cancers. Overall study context: Ivuxolimab, an agonistic anti-OX40 (CD134) antibody, was given to patients. Study results and limitations: Doses of 0.1 to 3.0 mg/kg were accompanied by clonal expansion of CD4+ and CD8+ blood T cells by week 6.

Measured with immunoSEQ multiplex PCR; TCRdb has only the in-frame clones, and not every one. Among more than 70,000 clones listed, about 88% were seen once. Blood was sampled at baseline, cycle 4 day 1, and cycle 7 day 1. Comment on this clone: Its target is unknown.

V was clipped by 6 bases and J by 2 bases; unmatched bases: 8. The CDR3 has 15 amino acids. The V gene's germline CDR1 is LNHDA and CDR2 SQIVND (reference sequence). The rearrangement joins TRBV19 to TRBJ2-7; 9 bases are shared with TRBD2. Sample: CD4+ or CD8+ T cells sorted from blood, taken in a trial of the OX40 agonist ivuxolimab. The sequence was collected from an adult with an advanced solid tumor such as melanoma, head and neck, liver or kidney cancer. The CDR3 DNA reads TGTGCCAGTAGCCAAGCGGGGGGCGCAACCTACGAGCAGTACTTC. Amino acid sequence: CASSQAGGATYEQYF.